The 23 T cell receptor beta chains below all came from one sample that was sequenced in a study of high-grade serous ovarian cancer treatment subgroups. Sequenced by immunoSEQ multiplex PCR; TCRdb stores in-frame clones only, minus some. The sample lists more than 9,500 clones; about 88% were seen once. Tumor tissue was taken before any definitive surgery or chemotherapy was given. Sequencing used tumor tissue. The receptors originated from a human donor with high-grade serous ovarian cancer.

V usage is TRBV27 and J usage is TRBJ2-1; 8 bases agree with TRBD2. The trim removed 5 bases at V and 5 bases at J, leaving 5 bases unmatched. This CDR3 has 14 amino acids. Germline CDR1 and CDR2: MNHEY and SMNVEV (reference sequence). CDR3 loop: CASSDSGGNNEQFF. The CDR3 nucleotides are TGTGCCAGCAGTGACAGCGGGGGAAACAATGAGCAGTTCTTC.

The CDR3 region has the DNA TGTGCCAGCACCCAAGGGCTAGCGGGGACCTTAACAGATACGCAGTATTTT. The encoded protein is CASTQGLAGTLTDTQYF. J is TRBJ2-3 and V is TRBV2, with TRBD2 identical over 9 bases. This CDR3 spans 17 amino acids. The V and J ends lost 7 bases and 3 bases, in that order; junction bases with no gene match: 14. The germline gives CDR1 SNHLY, CDR2 FYNNEI.

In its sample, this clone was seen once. This chain's CDR3 is CASSLPVHWTSGEDASTDTQYF. The CDR3 coding sequence is TGCGCCAGCAGCTTACCCGTTCATTGGACTAGCGGGGAGGACGCTAGCACAGATACGCAGTATTTT. The chain employs TRBV5-1 and TRBJ2-3; 12 bases match TRBD2. The CDR3 spans 22 residues. The V and J ends lost 2 bases and 0 bases, in that order; junction bases with no gene match: 19. In germline, CDR1 is SGHRS, CDR2 YFSETQ.

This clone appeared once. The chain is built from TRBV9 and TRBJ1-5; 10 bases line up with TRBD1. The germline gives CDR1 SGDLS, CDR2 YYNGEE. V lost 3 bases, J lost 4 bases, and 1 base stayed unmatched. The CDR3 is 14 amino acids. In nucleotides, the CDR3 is TGTGCCAGCAGCGGACAGGGGGCGAATCAGCCCCAGCATTTT. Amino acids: CASSGQGANQPQHF.

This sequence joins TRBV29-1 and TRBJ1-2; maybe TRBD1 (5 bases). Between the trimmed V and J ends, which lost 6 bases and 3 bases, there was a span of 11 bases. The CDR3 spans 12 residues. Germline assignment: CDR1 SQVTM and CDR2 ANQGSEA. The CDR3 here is CSVPTVYYGYTF. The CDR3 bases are TGCAGCGTACCGACAGTTTACTATGGCTACACCTTC.

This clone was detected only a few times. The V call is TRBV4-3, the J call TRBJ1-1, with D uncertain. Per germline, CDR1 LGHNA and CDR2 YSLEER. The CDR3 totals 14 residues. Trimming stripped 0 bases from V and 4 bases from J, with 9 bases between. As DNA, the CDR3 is TGCGCCAGCAGCCAAGACCTAGCGTCCACTGAAGCTTTCTTT. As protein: CASSQDLASTEAFF.

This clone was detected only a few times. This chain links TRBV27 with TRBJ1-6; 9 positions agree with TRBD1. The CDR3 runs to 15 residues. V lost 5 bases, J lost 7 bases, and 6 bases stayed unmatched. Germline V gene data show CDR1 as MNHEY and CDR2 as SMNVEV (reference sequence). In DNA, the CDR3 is TGTGCCAGCAGTGACATTGGGACAGGGAATTCACCCCTCCACTTT. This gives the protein CASSDIGTGNSPLHF.

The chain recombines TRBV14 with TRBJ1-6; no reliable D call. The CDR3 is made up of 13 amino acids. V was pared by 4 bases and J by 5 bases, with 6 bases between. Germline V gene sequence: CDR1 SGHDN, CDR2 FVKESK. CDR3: CASSLTDNSPLHF. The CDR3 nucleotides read TGTGCCAGCAGCCTAACAGATAATTCACCCCTCCACTTT.

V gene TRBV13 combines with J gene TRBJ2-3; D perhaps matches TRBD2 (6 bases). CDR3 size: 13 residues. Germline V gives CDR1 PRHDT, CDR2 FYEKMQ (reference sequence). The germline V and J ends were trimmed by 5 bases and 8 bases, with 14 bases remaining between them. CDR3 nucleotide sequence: TGTGCCAGCAGCATCACTAGCAAGAGTACGCAGTATTTT. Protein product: CASSITSKSTQYF.

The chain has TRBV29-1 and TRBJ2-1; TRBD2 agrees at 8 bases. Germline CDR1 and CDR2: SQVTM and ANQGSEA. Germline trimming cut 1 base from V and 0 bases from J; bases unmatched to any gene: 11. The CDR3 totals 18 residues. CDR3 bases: TGCAGCGTTGAAGTCTTTGGCGGGGGGACGAGCTCCTACAATGAGCAGTTCTTC. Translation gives CSVEVFGGGTSSYNEQFF.

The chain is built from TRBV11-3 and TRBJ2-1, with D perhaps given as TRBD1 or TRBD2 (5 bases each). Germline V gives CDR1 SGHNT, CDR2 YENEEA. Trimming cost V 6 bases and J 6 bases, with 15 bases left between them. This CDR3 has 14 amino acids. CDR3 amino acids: CASSSGPGRNEQFF. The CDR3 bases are TGTGCCAGCAGTTCCGGGCCGGGGCGCAATGAGCAGTTCTTC. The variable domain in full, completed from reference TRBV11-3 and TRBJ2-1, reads EAGVVQSPRYKIIEKKQPVAFWCNPISGHNTLYWYLQNLGQGPELLIRYENEEAVDDSQLPKDRFSAERLKGVDSTLKIQPAELGDSAVYLCASSSGPGRNEQFFGPGTRLTVL.

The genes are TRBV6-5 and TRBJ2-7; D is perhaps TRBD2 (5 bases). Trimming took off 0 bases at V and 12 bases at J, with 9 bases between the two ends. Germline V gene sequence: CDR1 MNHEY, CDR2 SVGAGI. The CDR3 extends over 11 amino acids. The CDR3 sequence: CASSYSGSLYF. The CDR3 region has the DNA TGTGCCAGCAGTTACTCAGGGAGCCTGTACTTC.

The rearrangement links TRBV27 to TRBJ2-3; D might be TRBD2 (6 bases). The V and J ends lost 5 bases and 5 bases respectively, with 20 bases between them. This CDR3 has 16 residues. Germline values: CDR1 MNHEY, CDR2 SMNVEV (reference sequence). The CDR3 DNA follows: TGTGCCAGCAGTCTATGGGCCCGGCAGGGAGGAGATACGCAGTATTTT. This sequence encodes CASSLWARQGGDTQYF.

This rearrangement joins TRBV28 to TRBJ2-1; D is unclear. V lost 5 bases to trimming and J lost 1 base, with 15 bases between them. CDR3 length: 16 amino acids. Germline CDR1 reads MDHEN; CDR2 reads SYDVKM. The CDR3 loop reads CASSPASGVSYNEQFF. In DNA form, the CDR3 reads TGTGCCAGCAGTCCCGCGTCAGGAGTATCCTACAATGAGCAGTTCTTC.

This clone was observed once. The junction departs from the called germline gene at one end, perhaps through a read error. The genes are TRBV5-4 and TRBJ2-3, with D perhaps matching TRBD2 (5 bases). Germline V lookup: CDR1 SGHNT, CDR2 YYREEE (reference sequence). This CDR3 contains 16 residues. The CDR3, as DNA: TGCGCCAGCAGCCAAGAAAGAAGCGGTGGAACAGATACGCAGTATTTT. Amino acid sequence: CASSQERSGGTDTQYF. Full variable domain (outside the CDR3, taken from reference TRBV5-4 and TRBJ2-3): ETGVTQSPTHLIKTRGQQVTLRCSSQSGHNTVSWYQQALGQGPQFIFQYYREEENGRGNFPPRFSGLQFPNYSSELNVNALELDDSALYLCASSQERSGGTDTQYFGPGTRLTVL.

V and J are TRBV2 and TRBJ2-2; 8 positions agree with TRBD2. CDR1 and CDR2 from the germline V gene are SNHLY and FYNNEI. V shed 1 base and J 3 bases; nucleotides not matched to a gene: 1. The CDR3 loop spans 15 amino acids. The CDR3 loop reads CASSEGRGDTGELFF. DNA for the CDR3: TGTGCCAGCAGTGAAGGGCGGGGGGACACCGGGGAGCTGTTTTTT. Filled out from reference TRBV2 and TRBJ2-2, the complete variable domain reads EPEVTQTPSHQVTQMGQEVILRCVPISNHLYFYWYRQILGQKVEFLVSFYNNEISEKSEIFDDQFSVERPDGSNFTLKIRSTKLEDSAMYFCASSEGRGDTGELFFGEGSRLTVL.

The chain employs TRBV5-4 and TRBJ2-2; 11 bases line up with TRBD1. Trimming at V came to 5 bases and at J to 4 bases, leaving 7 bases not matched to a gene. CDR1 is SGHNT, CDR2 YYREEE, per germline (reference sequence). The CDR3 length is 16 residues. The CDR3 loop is CASSNRDRGSTGELFF. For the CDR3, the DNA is TGTGCCAGCAGTAATAGGGACAGGGGGTCCACCGGGGAGCTGTTTTTT.

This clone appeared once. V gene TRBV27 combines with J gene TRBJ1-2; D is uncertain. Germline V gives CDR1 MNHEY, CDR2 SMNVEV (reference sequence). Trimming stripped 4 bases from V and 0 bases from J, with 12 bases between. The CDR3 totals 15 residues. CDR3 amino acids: CASSSSVRSNYGYTF. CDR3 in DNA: TGTGCCAGCAGTTCCTCCGTCAGGTCTAACTATGGCTACACCTTC.

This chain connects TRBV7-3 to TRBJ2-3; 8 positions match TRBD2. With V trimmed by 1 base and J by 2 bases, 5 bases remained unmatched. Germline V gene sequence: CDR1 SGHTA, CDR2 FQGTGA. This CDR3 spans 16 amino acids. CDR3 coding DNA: TGTGCCAGCAGCTTAAGCGGGCGGGGGGTCACAGATACGCAGTATTTT. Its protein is CASSLSGRGVTDTQYF.

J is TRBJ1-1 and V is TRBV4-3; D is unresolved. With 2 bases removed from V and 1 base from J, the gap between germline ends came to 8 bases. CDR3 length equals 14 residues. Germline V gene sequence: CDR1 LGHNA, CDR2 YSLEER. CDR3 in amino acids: CASSQHTWNTEAFF. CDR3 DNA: TGCGCCAGCAGCCAACACACCTGGAACACTGAAGCTTTCTTT.

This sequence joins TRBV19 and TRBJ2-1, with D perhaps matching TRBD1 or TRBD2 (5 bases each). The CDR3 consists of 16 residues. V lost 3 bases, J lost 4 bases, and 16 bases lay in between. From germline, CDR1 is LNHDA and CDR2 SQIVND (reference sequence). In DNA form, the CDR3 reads TGTGCCAGTAGTATCTCCGGGGCTCGCAAATACAATGAGCAGTTCTTC. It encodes CASSISGARKYNEQFF.

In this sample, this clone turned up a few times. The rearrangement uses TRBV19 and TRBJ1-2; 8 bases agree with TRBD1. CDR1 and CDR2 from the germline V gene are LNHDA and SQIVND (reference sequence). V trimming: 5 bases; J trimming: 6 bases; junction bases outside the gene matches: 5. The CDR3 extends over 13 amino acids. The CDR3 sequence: CASSPGQGNGYTF. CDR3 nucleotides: TGTGCCAGTAGTCCAGGACAGGGTAATGGCTACACCTTC.

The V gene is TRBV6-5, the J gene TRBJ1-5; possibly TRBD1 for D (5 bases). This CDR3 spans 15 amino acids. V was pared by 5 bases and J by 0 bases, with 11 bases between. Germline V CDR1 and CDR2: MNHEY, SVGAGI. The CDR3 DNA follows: TGTGCCAGCAGTCGGACACCTTATAGCAATCAGCCCCAGCATTTT. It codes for CASSRTPYSNQPQHF.